The next 3 T cell receptor beta chains were all read from a single sample in a study of blood T cell repertoires in COVID-19. Data came from immunoSEQ multiplex PCR; TCRdb stores just in-frame clones and leaves some out. The sample has about 90,000 clones; approximately 89% are singletons. The sequenced sample consisted of peripheral blood. The receptors originated from a man aged 60-69 years with acute or convalescent COVID-19.

The gene calls are TRBV5-1 and TRBJ2-7; TRBD2 agrees at 9 bases. The CDR3 spans 14 residues. V gave up 4 bases and J gave up 0 bases; unmatched junction bases: 2. The germline CDR1 and CDR2 sequences are SGHRS and YFSETQ. CDR3 amino acids: CASSSSGSSYEQYF. The CDR3 DNA sequence: TGCGCCAGCAGCAGTAGCGGGAGCTCCTACGAGCAGTACTTC.

This clone was seen once. The chain carries TRBV27 and TRBJ2-7, with 8 nucleotides matching TRBD1. With 7 bases clipped from V and 5 bases from J, the junction kept 7 bases outside the gene matches. Germline V gives CDR1 MNHEY, CDR2 SMNVEV (reference sequence). The CDR3 covers 13 residues. The CDR3 loop reads CASTYRGSDEQYF. The DNA of the CDR3 is TGTGCCAGCACATACAGGGGGAGTGACGAGCAGTACTTC.

The chain carries TRBV11-2 and TRBJ1-2; the D gene is possibly TRBD1 (6 bases). From germline, CDR1 is SGHAT and CDR2 FQNNGV. Trimming cost V 5 bases and J 2 bases, with 15 bases left between them. The CDR3 is made up of 15 amino acids. CDR3 coding DNA: TGTGCCAGCAGCCCCTCCGGTGGACAGAACTATGGCTACACCTTC. Amino acids: CASSPSGGQNYGYTF.